This T cell receptor beta chain was captured by sequencing in a study of cytomegalovirus exposure and HLA in healthy donors. Overall study findings and caveats: It was in a later analysis that TCR association rates were seen to vary by HLA locus, highest for DRB1 and lowest for HLA-C. Sequencing probably produced one cluster of sequence variants that were highly shared. Common viral pathogens seemed, in a later analysis, to connect with several of the most significant clusters.

The CDR3 totals 15 residues. Looked up from germline, CDR1 is MNHEY and CDR2 is SVGAGI. V was pared by 2 bases and J by 5 bases, with 16 bases between. Primers: 60 Vbeta forward and 13 Jbeta reverse. The table came from immunoSEQ multiplex PCR; TCRdb's copy has only in-frame clones and leaves some out. The repertoire has some 93,000 clones, approximately 64% of them found once; the top ten carry more than 5%. This clone was counted once. Its antigen is currently unknown. The chain is built from TRBV6-5 and TRBJ2-7, with D perhaps matching TRBD2 (5 bases). The sequence came from a boy aged 10-17 years in good health and CMV-seropositive. Sequenced sample: PBMCs. CDR3 DNA: TGTGCCAGCAGTTACGGTAGGGCAGGAGGACACGAGCAGTACTTC. It codes for CASSYGRAGGHEQYF.